The next 25 T cell receptor beta chains were all read from a single sample in a study of blood T cell repertoires in COVID-19. Measured with immunoSEQ multiplex PCR; TCRdb has only the in-frame clones, and not every one. The sample includes about 170,000 clones, roughly 80% of them seen just once. What was sequenced was PBMCs or T cells enriched from blood (not recorded which). All receptors come from a woman in her forties or fifties who had recovered from COVID-19.

This clone came up a few times. The identical CDR3 is also encoded by other nucleotide sequences in the sample. The V and J genes are TRBV4-1 and TRBJ1-6, with D hard to call. Trimming took off 1 base at V and 7 bases at J, with 8 bases between the two ends. Germline V gene data show CDR1 as MGHRA and CDR2 as YSYEKL. The CDR3 consists of 14 residues. The CDR3 spells CASSQGQRNSPLHF. Here the CDR3 DNA reads TGCGCCAGCAGCCAAGGTCAGCGGAATTCACCCCTCCACTTT.

The rearrangement links TRBV2 to TRBJ1-6; D not resolved. V was clipped by 4 bases and J by 8 bases, with 12 bases between them. CDR3 length: 14 residues. CDR1 and CDR2 (germline): SNHLY, FYNNEI. This CDR3 reads CASSGDSIDSPLHF. In DNA, the CDR3 is TGTGCCAGCAGTGGAGATTCGATAGATTCACCCCTCCACTTT.

The genes are TRBV19 and TRBJ1-6; 8 bases line up with TRBD1. The germline V gene encodes CDR1 LNHDA and CDR2 SQIVND (reference sequence). This CDR3 spans 16 amino acids. J lost 3 bases, V lost 3 bases, and 4 bases had no gene match. The CDR3, as DNA: TGTGCCAGTAGTATCACCGGGACAGGCTATAATTCACCCCTCCACTTT. Protein: CASSITGTGYNSPLHF.

The V call is TRBV5-4, the J call TRBJ1-1; 7 bases are shared with TRBD1. Germline CDR1 and CDR2: SGHNT and YYREEE (reference sequence). There are 15 residues in the CDR3. J gave up 4 bases and V 4 bases, and 10 bases lay outside the gene matches. This chain's CDR3 is CASSPGGDRSTEAFF. The CDR3 DNA sequence: TGTGCCAGCAGCCCCGGGGGGGACAGAAGCACTGAAGCTTTCTTT.

This sequence joins TRBV19 and TRBJ1-4; 7 positions match TRBD1. V was pared by 3 bases and J by 5 bases, with 6 bases of the junction left unmatched. The germline gives CDR1 LNHDA, CDR2 SQIVND (reference sequence). This CDR3 region has 15 residues. The CDR3 DNA reads as TGTGCCAGTAGTATGGAGGACAGGCTGAATGAAAAACTGTTTTTT. Translated, it gives CASSMEDRLNEKLFF.

A word on this clone: The same CDR3 arises from other DNA sequences in this sample as well. The CDR3 sequence: CATSARTSGRGTDTQYF. Here the CDR3 DNA reads TGTGCCACCAGTGCCAGGACTAGCGGGAGGGGGACAGATACGCAGTATTTT. The rearrangement links TRBV24-1 to TRBJ2-3; 15 nucleotides agree with TRBD2. V shed 5 bases and J 3 bases; nucleotides not matched to a gene: 5. The V gene's germline CDR1 is KGHDR and CDR2 SFDVKD. The CDR3 extends over 17 amino acids.

The chain employs TRBV5-5 and TRBJ2-4; D gene ambiguous. CDR3 length: 17 residues. V dropped 5 bases and J dropped 0 bases, with 18 bases sitting between them. From germline, CDR1 is SGHKS and CDR2 YYEKEE (reference sequence). DNA of the CDR3: TGTGCCAGCAGGGTTGGGTTGGAGACCTTAGCCAAAAACATTCAGTACTTC. Protein product: CASRVGLETLAKNIQYF. The variable domain in full, completed from reference TRBV5-5 and TRBJ2-4, reads DAGVTQSPTHLIKTRGQQVTLRCSPISGHKSVSWYQQVLGQGPQFIFQYYEKEERGRGNFPDRFSARQFPNYSSELNVNALLLGDSALYLCASRVGLETLAKNIQYFGAGTRLSVL.

This chain joins TRBV5-6 and TRBJ1-2; 7 bases match TRBD1. With V trimmed by 4 bases and J by 2 bases, 11 bases remained unmatched. The CDR3 runs 16 residues. CDR1 and CDR2 (germline): SGHDT, YYEEEE. The CDR3 nucleotides read TGTGCCAGCAGCACCGGGACAGCCTTACCAAACTATGGCTACACCTTC. It yields the protein CASSTGTALPNYGYTF.

Only one count was recorded for this clone. V is TRBV5-5 and J is TRBJ1-5; the D gene is possibly TRBD1 (5 bases). Per germline, CDR1 SGHKS and CDR2 YYEKEE (reference sequence). CDR3 size: 15 residues. Trimming removed 4 bases at V and 0 bases at J, with 11 bases between. CDR3 amino acids: CASSPGHDSNQPQHF. The CDR3, as DNA: TGTGCCAGCAGCCCCGGACACGATAGCAATCAGCCCCAGCATTTT.

This sequence joins TRBV6-5 and TRBJ1-1; tentative D call: TRBD1 (5 bases). The CDR3 is 13 residues long. CDR1 and CDR2 from the germline V gene are MNHEY and SVGAGI. The germline V and J ends were trimmed by 11 bases and 5 bases, with 18 bases remaining between them. The chain's CDR3 is CAVRRGEGTEAFF. CDR3 nucleotide sequence: TGTGCCGTAAGGCGGGGTGAGGGGACTGAAGCTTTCTTT.

This clone was seen just once. The chain couples TRBV7-2 to TRBJ1-4; no clear D gene. Trimming stripped 0 bases from V and 6 bases from J, with 8 bases between. Germline-derived CDR1 and CDR2 are SGHTA and FQGNSA. The length of the CDR3 is 14 residues. The chain's CDR3 is CASSLAYRDEKLFF. DNA for the CDR3: TGTGCCAGCAGCTTAGCCTACCGCGATGAAAAACTGTTTTTT.

The chain uses TRBV10-3 and TRBJ2-2, with D possibly matching TRBD1 (6 bases). The germline gives CDR1 ENHRY, CDR2 SYGVKD. CDR3 length: 16 amino acids. With 3 bases removed from V and 5 bases from J, the gap between germline ends came to 16 bases. The CDR3 sequence: CAISDGWKGGTGELFF. CDR3 in DNA: TGTGCCATCAGTGATGGTTGGAAAGGGGGTACCGGGGAGCTGTTTTTT.

In its sample, this clone was seen once. The rearrangement links TRBV10-3 to TRBJ1-2; 8 nucleotides line up with TRBD1. There are 13 residues in the CDR3. Unmatched junction bases numbered 5, after V lost 3 bases and J lost 8 bases. Per the germline V gene, CDR1 is ENHRY and CDR2 is SYGVKD. The CDR3 coding sequence is TGTGCCATCAGTGAACAGGGGGGGAGAGGCTACACCTTC. Amino acid sequence: CAISEQGGRGYTF.

The J gene is TRBJ1-5, the V gene TRBV6-1, with D maybe TRBD1 (6 bases). Trimming left V 3 bases short and J 2 bases short, with 14 bases between. The CDR3 length is 16 residues. The germline V gene has CDR1 MNHNS and CDR2 SASEGT. In nucleotides, the CDR3 is TGTGCCAGCAGTGATGGGAAAAGGACAGGCAATCAGCCCCAGCATTTT. Translation: CASSDGKRTGNQPQHF.

This rearrangement joins TRBV7-9 to TRBJ2-1; D might be TRBD2 (5 bases). The germline V gene encodes CDR1 SEHNR and CDR2 FQNEAQ (reference sequence). Trimming stripped 1 base from V and 8 bases from J, with 12 bases between. This CDR3 has 14 residues. The CDR3 spells CASSLERLADEQFF. CDR3 DNA sequence: TGTGCCAGCAGCTTAGAAAGGCTAGCCGATGAGCAGTTCTTC.

The chain joins TRBV7-2 to TRBJ2-1, with 8 bases identical to TRBD2. Germline assignment: CDR1 SGHTA and CDR2 FQGNSA. The CDR3 spans 14 residues. The V segment lost 4 bases and the J segment 5 bases; nucleotides outside the gene matches: 4. The CDR3 spells CASSSPGGDNEQFF. CDR3 nucleotide sequence: TGTGCCAGCAGCTCCCCCGGGGGGGACAATGAGCAGTTCTTC.

The chain employs TRBV9 and TRBJ2-4; D not certain. CDR3 length: 11 amino acids. The V gene lost 3 bases and the J gene lost 7 bases, with 5 bases spanning the gap. Germline V lookup: CDR1 SGDLS, CDR2 YYNGEE. The CDR3 DNA is TGTGCCAGCAGCGCCGGGAACATTCAGTACTTC. This codes for CASSAGNIQYF.

This chain joins TRBV28 and TRBJ1-1, with D possibly matching TRBD1 (5 bases). Germline CDR1 reads MDHEN; CDR2 reads SYDVKM. Between the trimmed V and J ends, which lost 3 bases and 4 bases, there was a span of 6 bases. The CDR3 contains 12 residues. CDR3 bases: TGTGCCAGCAGTTTTAGGGGCACTGAAGCTTTCTTT. It encodes CASSFRGTEAFF.

The genes are TRBV9 and TRBJ2-3; D is uncertain. CDR1 SGDLS and CDR2 YYNGEE come from the germline V gene. Trimming removed 0 bases at V and 1 base at J, with 12 bases between. CDR3 length equals 16 residues. Here the CDR3 reads CASSVGAASGTDTQYF. The CDR3, as DNA: TGTGCCAGCAGCGTAGGGGCAGCTTCCGGCACAGATACGCAGTATTTT.

The chain uses TRBV5-8 and TRBJ1-4; 8 bases agree with TRBD1. Germline loops: CDR1 SGHTS, CDR2 YDEGEE. The junction had 6 bases not matched to a gene; V was cut back by 4 bases and J by 1 base. There are 16 residues in the CDR3. CDR3 protein: CASSTGQGGTNEKLFF. The DNA of the CDR3 is TGTGCCAGCAGCACAGGACAGGGCGGAACTAATGAAAAACTGTTTTTT. Supplemented by reference TRBV5-8 and TRBJ1-4, the full variable domain reads EAGVTQSPTHLIKTRGQQATLRCSPISGHTSVYWYQQALGLGLQFLLWYDEGEERNRGNFPPRFSGRQFPNYSSELNVNALELEDSALYLCASSTGQGGTNEKLFFGSGTQLSVL.

The rearrangement links TRBV28 to TRBJ1-6; 7 nucleotides align to TRBD1. This CDR3 contains 12 residues. J lost 10 bases, V lost 7 bases, and 4 bases had no gene match. The V gene's germline CDR1 is MDHEN and CDR2 SYDVKM. The chain's CDR3 is CASTQGGSPLHF. CDR3 in DNA: TGTGCCAGCACGCAGGGGGGCTCACCCCTCCACTTT.

The chain carries TRBV30 and TRBJ2-5; 8 bases line up with TRBD1. The CDR3 consists of 11 residues. Germline CDR1 reads GTSNPN; CDR2 reads SVGIG (reference sequence). V lost 5 bases to trimming and J lost 4 bases; unmatched junction nucleotides: 0. The CDR3 DNA follows: TGTGCCTGGGGACAGGGAGAGACCCAGTACTTC. It specifies CAWGQGETQYF. Complete variable domain (other parts from reference TRBV30 and TRBJ2-5): SQTIHQWPATLVQPVGSPLSLECTVEGTSNPNLYWYRQAAGRGLQLLFYSVGIGQISSEVPQNLSASRPQDRQFILSSKKLLLSDSGFYLCAWGQGETQYFGPGTRLLVL.

J is TRBJ1-4 and V is TRBV18; D is ambiguous. The CDR3 sequence is 15 residues long. Trimming took 4 bases from V and 11 from J, leaving 20 bases between them. Germline CDR1 and CDR2: KGHSH and LQKENI. CDR3 sequence (DNA): TGTGCCAGCTCACGAGACCGGGGTTCTTTCGAGAAACTGTTTTTT. As protein: CASSRDRGSFEKLFF.

V is TRBV6-5 and J is TRBJ2-3; unclear D gene. The germline CDR1 and CDR2 sequences are MNHEY and SVGAGI. V was trimmed by 7 bases and J by 2 bases, leaving 13 bases between them. The CDR3 is 14 amino acids. For the CDR3, the DNA is TGTGCCAGCAAGAGAACAGACGTCACAGATACGCAGTATTTT. The encoded protein is CASKRTDVTDTQYF.

The V call is TRBV18, the J call TRBJ2-5, with TRBD1 as a possible D gene (5 bases). Germline V lookup: CDR1 KGHSH, CDR2 LQKENI. V was clipped by 6 bases and J by 5 bases, with 16 bases between them. The CDR3 runs 14 residues. Here the CDR3 DNA reads TGTGCCAGCTCCCACCCCGGGCCAGGGGAGACCCAGTACTTC. Residues: CASSHPGPGETQYF.